This TCR beta chain was identified in a study of T-cell reconstitution after alpha-beta-depleted transplantation in children. Unique molecular identifiers were used in preparing the TCRbeta library. TCRdb recomputed calls from the PCR reads with MiXCR, one row per CDR3 protein. The sample gives fewer than 550,000 distinct CDR3 sequences, roughly 10% of which show up once; around 2% is in the top ten. This clonotype was seen a few times. As yet, its antigen is unknown. General study findings and limits: It was surviving recipient T cells and thymic progenitors that gave some patients high TCRbeta diversity at day 60. Reportedly, roughly two months post-transplant, alpha-beta T cells arose from several hundred expanded graft clones.

The material was PBMCs, obtained before TCRalphabeta/CD19-depleted stem cell transplant. The origin of this receptor is a child aged 2-15 years with inherited bone marrow failure, due to receive a stem cell transplant.

The CDR3 loop is CSARKASGSDEQYF. For the CDR3, the DNA is TGCAGTGCTAGAAAGGCTAGCGGGAGTGATGAGCAGTACTTC. V gene TRBV20-1 combines with J gene TRBJ2-7; 10 nucleotides agree with TRBD2. Germline V lookup: CDR1 DFQATT, CDR2 SNEGSKA (reference sequence). CDR3 length: 14 amino acids. V lost 2 bases and J lost 7; bases outside the gene matches: 8.